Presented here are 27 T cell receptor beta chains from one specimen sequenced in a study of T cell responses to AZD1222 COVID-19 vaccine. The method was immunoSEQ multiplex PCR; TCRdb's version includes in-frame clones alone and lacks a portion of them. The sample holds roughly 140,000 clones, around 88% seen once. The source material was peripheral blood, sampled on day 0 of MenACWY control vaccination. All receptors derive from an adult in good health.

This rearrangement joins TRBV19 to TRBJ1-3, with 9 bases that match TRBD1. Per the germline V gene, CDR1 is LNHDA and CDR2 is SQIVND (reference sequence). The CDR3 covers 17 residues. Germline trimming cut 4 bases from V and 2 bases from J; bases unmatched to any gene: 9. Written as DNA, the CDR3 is TGTGCCAGTAGTAATTCCGGGACAGGGTGGGCTGGAAACACCATATATTTT. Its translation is CASSNSGTGWAGNTIYF.

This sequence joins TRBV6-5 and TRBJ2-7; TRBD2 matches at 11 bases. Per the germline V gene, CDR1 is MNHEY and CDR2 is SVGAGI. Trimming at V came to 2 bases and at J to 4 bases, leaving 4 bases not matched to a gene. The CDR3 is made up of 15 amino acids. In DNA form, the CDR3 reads TGTGCCAGCAGTTACAGTGGGACTAGCGGATACGAGCAGTACTTC. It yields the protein CASSYSGTSGYEQYF.

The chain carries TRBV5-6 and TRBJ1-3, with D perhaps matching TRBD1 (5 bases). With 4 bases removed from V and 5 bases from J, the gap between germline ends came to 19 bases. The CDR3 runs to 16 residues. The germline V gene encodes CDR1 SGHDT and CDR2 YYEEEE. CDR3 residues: CASSPRGARSRNTIYF. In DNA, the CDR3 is TGTGCCAGCAGCCCGAGGGGTGCCCGTTCTAGAAACACCATATATTTT.

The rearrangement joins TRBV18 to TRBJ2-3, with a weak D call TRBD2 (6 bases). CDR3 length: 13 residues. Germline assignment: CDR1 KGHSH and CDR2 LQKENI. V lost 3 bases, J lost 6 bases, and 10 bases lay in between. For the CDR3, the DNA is TGTGCCAGCTCACCGGGACTGGGGGATACGCAGTATTTT. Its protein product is CASSPGLGDTQYF.

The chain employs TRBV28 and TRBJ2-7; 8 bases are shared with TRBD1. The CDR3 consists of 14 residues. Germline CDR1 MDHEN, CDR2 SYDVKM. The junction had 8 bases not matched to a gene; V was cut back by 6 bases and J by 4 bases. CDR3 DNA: TGTGCCAGCAGCCAAGATCAGGGGGCATACGAGCAGTACTTC. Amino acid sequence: CASSQDQGAYEQYF. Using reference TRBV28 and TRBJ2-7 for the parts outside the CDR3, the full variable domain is DVKVTQSSRYLVKRTGEKVFLECVQDMDHENMFWYRQDPGLGLRLIYFSYDVKMKEKGDIPEGYSVSREKKERFSLILESASTNQTSMYLCASSQDQGAYEQYFGPGTRLTVT.

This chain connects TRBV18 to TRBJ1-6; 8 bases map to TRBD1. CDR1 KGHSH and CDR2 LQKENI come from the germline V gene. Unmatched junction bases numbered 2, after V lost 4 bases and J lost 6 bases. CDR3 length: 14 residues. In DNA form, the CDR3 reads TGTGCCAGCTCACTCGACAGGGGTAATTCACCCCTCCACTTT. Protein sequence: CASSLDRGNSPLHF.

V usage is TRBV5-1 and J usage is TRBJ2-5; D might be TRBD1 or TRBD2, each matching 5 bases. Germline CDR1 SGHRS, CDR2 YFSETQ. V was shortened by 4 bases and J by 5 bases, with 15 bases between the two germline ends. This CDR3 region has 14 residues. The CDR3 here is CASSPGAARETQYF. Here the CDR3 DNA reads TGCGCCAGCAGCCCCGGGGCGGCCCGCGAGACCCAGTACTTC.

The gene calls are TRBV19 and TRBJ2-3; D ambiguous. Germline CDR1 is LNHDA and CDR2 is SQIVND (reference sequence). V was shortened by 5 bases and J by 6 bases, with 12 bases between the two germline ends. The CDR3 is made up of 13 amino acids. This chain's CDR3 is CASSWASGDTQYF. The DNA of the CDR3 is TGTGCCAGTAGTTGGGCCTCCGGTGATACGCAGTATTTT.

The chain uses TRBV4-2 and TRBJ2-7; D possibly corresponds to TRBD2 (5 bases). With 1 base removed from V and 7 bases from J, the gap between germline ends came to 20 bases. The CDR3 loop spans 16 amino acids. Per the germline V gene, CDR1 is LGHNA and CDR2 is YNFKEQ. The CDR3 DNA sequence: TGTGCCAGCAGCCAAGCTTCTAGCAGCCCCGGGGATGAGCAGTACTTC. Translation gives CASSQASSSPGDEQYF.

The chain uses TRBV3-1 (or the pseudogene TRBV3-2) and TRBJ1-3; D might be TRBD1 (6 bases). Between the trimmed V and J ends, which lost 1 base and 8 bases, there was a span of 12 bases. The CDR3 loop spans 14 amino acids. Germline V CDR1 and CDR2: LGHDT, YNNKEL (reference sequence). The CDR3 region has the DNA TGTGCCAGCAGCCAAGGAGCGGGGGCGGACACCATATATTTT. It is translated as CASSQGAGADTIYF.

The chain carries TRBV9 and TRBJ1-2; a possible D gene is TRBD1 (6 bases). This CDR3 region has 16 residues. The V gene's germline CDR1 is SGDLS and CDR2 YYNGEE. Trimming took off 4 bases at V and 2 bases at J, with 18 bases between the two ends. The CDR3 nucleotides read TGTGCCAGCAGCCCGGGGGGGACACCGAGGAACTATGGCTACACCTTC. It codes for CASSPGGTPRNYGYTF.

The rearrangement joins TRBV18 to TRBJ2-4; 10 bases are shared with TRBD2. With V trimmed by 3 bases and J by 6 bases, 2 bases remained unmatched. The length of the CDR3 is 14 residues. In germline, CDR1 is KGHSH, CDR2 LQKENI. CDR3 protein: CASSPPSGRNIQYF. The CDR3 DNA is TGTGCCAGCTCACCGCCTAGCGGGAGAAACATTCAGTACTTC.

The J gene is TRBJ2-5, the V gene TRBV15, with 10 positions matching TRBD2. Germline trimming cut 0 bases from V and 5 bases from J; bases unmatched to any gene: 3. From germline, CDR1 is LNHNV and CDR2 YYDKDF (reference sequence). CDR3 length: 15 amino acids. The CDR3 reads CATSREAGGRETQYF. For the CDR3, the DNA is TGTGCCACCAGCAGAGAAGCGGGGGGGCGGGAGACCCAGTACTTC.

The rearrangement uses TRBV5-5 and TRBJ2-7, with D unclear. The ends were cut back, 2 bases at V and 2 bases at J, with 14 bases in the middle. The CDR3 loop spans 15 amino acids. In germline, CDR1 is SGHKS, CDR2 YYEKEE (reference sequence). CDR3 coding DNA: TGTGCCAGCAGCTTATACGCTGGGGAAACCTACGAGCAGTACTTC. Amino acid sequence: CASSLYAGETYEQYF.

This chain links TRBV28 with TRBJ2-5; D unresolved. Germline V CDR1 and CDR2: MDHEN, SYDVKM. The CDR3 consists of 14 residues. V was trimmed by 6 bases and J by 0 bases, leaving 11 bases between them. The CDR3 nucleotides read TGTGCCAGCAGCCCTGGGCTGTACCAAGAGACCCAGTACTTC. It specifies CASSPGLYQETQYF.

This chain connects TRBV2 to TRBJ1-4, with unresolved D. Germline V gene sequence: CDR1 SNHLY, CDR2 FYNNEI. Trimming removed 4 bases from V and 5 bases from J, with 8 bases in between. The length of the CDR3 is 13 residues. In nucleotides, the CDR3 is TGTGCCAGCAGTGGGCCGGGGAATGAAAAACTGTTTTTT. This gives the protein CASSGPGNEKLFF.

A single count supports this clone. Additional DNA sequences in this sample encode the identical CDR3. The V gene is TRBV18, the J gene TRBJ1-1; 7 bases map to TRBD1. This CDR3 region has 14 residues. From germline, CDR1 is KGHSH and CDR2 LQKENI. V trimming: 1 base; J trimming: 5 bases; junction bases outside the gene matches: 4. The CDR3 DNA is TGTGCCAGCTCACCACAGGGGGCAGGTACTGAAGCTTTCTTT. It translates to CASSPQGAGTEAFF.

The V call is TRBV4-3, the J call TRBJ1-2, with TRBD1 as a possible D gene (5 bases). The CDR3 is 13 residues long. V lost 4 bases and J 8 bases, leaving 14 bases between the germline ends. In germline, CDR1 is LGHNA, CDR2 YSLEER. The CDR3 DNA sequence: TGCGCCAGCAGCCCCTATCTACAGGAGGGCTACACCTTC. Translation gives CASSPYLQEGYTF.

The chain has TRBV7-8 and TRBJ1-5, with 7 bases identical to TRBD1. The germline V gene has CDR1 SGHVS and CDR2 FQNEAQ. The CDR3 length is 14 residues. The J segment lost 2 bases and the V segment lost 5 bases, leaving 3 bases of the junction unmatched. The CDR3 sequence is CASSLTGGNQPQHF. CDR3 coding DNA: TGTGCCAGCAGCCTCACAGGGGGCAATCAGCCCCAGCATTTT.

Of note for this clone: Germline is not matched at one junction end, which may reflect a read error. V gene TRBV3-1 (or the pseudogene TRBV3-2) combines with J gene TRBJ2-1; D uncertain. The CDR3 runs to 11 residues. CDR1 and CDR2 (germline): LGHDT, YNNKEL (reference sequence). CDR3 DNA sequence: TGTGCCAGCAGCCAAGGACATCCCACCGTCTTC. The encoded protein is CASSQGHPTVF.

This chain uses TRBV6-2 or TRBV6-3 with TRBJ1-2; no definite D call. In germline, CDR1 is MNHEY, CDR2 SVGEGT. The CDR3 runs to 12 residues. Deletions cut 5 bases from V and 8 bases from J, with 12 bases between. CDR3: CASSNTRWGYTF. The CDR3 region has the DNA TGTGCCAGCAGTAATACAAGGTGGGGCTACACCTTC.

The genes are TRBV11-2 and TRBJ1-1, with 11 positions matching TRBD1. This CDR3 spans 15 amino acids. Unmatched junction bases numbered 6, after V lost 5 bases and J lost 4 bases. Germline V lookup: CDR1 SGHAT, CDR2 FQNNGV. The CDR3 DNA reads TGTGCCAGCAGCGTCTCCGGGACAGGGGGCACTGAAGCTTTCTTT. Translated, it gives CASSVSGTGGTEAFF.

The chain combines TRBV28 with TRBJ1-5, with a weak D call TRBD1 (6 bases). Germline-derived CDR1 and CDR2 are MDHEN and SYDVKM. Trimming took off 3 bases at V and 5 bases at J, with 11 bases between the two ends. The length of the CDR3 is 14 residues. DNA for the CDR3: TGTGCCAGCAGTTTGGGGGCTGGTGATCAGCCCCAGCATTTT. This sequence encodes CASSLGAGDQPQHF.

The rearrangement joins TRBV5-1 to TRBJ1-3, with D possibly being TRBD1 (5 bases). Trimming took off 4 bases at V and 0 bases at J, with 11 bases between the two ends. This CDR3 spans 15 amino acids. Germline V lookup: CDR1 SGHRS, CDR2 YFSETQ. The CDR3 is CASSRDSSSGNTIYF. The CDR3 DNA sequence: TGCGCCAGCAGCCGGGACTCGAGCTCTGGAAACACCATATATTTT.

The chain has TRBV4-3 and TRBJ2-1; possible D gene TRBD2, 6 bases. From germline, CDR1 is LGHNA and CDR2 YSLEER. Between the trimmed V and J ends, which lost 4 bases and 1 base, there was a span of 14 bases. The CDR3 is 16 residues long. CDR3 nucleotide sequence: TGCGCCAGCAGCCTAAGCACGGGACTTTCCTACAATGAGCAGTTCTTC. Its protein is CASSLSTGLSYNEQFF.

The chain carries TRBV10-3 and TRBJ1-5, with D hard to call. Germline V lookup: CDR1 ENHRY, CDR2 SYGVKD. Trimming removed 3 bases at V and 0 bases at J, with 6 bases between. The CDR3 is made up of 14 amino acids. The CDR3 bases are TGTGCCATCAGTGACAGCGATAGCAATCAGCCCCAGCATTTT. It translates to CAISDSDSNQPQHF.

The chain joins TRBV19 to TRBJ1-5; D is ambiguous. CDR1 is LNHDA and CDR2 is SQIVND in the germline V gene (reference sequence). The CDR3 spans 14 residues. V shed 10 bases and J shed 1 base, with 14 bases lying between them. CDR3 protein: CAIKDLGSNQPQHF. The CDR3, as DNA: TGTGCCATTAAAGATTTGGGGAGCAATCAGCCCCAGCATTTT.